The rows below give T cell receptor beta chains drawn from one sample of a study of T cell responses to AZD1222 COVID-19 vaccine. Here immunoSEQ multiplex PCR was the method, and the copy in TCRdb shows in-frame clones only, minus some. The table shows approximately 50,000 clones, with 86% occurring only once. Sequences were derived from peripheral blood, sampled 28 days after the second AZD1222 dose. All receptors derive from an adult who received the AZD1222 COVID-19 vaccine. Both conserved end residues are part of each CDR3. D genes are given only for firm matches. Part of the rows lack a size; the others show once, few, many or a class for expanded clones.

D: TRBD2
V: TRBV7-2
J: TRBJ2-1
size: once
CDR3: CASTRTDSGNPLGEQFF
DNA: TGTGCCAGCACCCGGACAGATAGCGGGAACCCGCTCGGGGAGCAGTTCTTC

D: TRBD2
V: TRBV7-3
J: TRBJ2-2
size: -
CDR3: CASSLGLAGNTGELFF
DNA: TGTGCCAGCAGCTTAGGGCTAGCGGGGAACACCGGGGAGCTGTTTTTT

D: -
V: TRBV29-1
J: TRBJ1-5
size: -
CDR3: CSVRQADQPQHF
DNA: TGCAGCGTGCGACAGGCGGATCAGCCCCAGCATTTT

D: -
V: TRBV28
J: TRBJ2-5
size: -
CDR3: CASTRGDQETQYF
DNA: TGTGCCAGCACCCGCGGGGACCAAGAGACCCAGTACTTC

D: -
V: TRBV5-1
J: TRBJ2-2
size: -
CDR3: CASSLVEVGTGELFF
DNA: TGCGCCAGCAGCTTGGTAGAAGTGGGCACCGGGGAGCTGTTTTTT

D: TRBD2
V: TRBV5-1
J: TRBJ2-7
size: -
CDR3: CASSLDRAGVNEQYF
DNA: TGCGCCAGCAGCTTGGATCGAGCGGGAGTGAACGAGCAGTACTTC

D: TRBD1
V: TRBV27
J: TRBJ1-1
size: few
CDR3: CASSLSGTGGGKFTEAFF
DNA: TGTGCCAGCAGTCTATCCGGGACAGGGGGCGGAAAGTTCACTGAAGCTTTCTTT

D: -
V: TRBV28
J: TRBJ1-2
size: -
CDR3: CASSGTAYGYTF
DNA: TGTGCCAGCAGTGGCACAGCATATGGCTACACCTTC

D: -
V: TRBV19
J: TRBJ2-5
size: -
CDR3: CASSIEETQYF
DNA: TGTGCCAGTAGTATAGAAGAAACCCAGTACTTC

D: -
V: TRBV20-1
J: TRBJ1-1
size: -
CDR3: CSALSHTEAFF
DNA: TGCAGTGCTTTAAGCCACACTGAAGCTTTCTTT

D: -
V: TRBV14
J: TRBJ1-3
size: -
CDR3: CASSRGQSSGNTIYF
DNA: TGTGCCAGCAGCCGAGGACAGAGCTCTGGAAACACCATATATTTT

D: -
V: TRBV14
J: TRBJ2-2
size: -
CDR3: CASSQGFSAGELFF
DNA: TGTGCCAGCAGCCAGGGTTTTAGCGCCGGGGAGCTGTTTTTT

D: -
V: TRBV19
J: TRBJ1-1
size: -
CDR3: CASSRGGRTEAFF
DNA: TGTGCCAGTAGTAGGGGGGGCCGCACTGAAGCTTTCTTT

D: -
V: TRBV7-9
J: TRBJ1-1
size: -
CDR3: CASSSQGNTEAFF
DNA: TGTGCCAGCAGCTCACAGGGGAACACTGAAGCTTTCTTT

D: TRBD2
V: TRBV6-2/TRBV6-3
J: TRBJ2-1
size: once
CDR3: CASSRNLAGLYNEQFF
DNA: TGTGCCAGCAGCCGCAACCTAGCGGGCCTTTACAATGAGCAGTTCTTC

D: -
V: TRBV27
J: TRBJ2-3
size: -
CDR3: CASSELVGPGTDTQYF
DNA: -

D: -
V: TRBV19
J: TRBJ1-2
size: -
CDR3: CASSIGGFFHGYTF
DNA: TGTGCCAGTAGTATAGGGGGCTTTTTCCATGGCTACACCTTC

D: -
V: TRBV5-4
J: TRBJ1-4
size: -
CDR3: CASSLAPRRREEKLFF
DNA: TGTGCCAGCAGCTTGGCCCCAAGGAGGAGGGAGGAAAAACTGTTTTTT

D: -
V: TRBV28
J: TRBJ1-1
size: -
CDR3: CASSSIPEEAFF
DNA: TGTGCCAGCAGTTCCATACCAGAAGAAGCTTTCTTT

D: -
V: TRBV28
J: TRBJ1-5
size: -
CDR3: CASSLAVRGRHQPQHF
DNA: TGTGCCAGCAGTTTAGCGGTCAGGGGCCGGCATCAGCCCCAGCATTTT

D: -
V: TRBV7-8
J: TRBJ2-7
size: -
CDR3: CASSLIRWTYEQYF
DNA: TGTGCCAGCAGCTTAATACGGTGGACCTACGAGCAGTACTTC

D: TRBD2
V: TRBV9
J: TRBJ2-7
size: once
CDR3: CASSIREGYEQYF
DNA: TGTGCCAGCAGCATCAGGGAGGGCTACGAGCAGTACTTC

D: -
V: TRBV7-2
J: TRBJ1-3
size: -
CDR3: CASSSYPGYSGNTIYF
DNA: TGTGCCAGCAGCTCCTATCCGGGATACTCTGGAAACACCATATATTTT

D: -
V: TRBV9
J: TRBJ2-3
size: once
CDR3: CASSVGTDTQYF
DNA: TGTGCCAGCAGCGTAGGAACAGATACGCAGTATTTT

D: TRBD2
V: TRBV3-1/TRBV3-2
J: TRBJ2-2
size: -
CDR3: CASSATSENTGELFF
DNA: TGTGCCAGCAGCGCGACTAGCGAGAACACCGGGGAGCTGTTTTTT

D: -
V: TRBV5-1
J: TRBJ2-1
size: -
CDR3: CASSLTQGTAPYNEQFF
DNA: TGCGCCAGCAGCTTAACCCAAGGGACGGCCCCCTACAATGAGCAGTTCTTC

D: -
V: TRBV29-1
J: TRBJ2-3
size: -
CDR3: CSVRAIGREGADTQYF
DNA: TGCAGCGTCAGGGCTATCGGCCGGGAAGGGGCAGATACGCAGTATTTT

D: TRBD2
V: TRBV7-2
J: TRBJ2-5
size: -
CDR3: CASSLLLLAGFNQETQYF
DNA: TGTGCCAGCAGCTTACTTCTGTTAGCGGGCTTTAATCAAGAGACCCAGTACTTC

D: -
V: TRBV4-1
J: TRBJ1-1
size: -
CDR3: CASSQADWADTEAFF
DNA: TGCGCCAGCAGCCAAGCGGATTGGGCGGACACTGAAGCTTTCTTT

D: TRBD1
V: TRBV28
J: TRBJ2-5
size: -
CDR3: CASRAGGTVQTQYF
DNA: TGTGCCAGCAGGGCAGGGGGTACGGTTCAGACCCAGTACTTC

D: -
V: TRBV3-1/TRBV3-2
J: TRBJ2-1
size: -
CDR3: CASSQAGGRVHNEQFF
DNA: TGTGCCAGCAGCCAAGCCGGGGGCAGGGTCCACAATGAGCAGTTCTTC

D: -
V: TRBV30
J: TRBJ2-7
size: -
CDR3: CAWSVRLWDYEQYF
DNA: TGTGCCTGGAGTGTACGACTTTGGGACTACGAGCAGTACTTC

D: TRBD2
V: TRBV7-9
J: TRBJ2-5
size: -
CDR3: CASRGLAGHQETQYF
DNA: TGTGCCAGCAGGGGGCTAGCGGGCCACCAAGAGACCCAGTACTTC

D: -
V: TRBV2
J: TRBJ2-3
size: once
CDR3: CASSPPGLLVRKDTQYF
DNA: TGTGCCAGCAGTCCCCCTGGACTTCTGGTTAGGAAAGATACGCAGTATTTT

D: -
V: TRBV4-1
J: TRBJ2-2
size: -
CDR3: CASSQVSDTGELFF
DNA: TGCGCCAGCAGCCAAGTCTCTGACACCGGGGAGCTGTTTTTT

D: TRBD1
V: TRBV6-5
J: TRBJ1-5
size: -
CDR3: CASSYKTGPGNQPQHF
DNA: TGTGCCAGCAGTTACAAGACAGGGCCAGGGAATCAGCCCCAGCATTTT

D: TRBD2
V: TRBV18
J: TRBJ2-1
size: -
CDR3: CASSPRLAGETEQFF
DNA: TGTGCCAGCTCACCGAGACTAGCGGGAGAGACTGAGCAGTTCTTC

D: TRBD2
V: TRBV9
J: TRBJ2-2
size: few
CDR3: CASSVGTSGSAGELFF
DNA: TGTGCCAGCAGCGTAGGCACTAGCGGGAGTGCCGGGGAGCTGTTTTTT

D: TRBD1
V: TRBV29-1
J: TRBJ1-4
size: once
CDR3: CSFSGTDEKLFF
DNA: TGCAGCTTCTCCGGGACAGATGAAAAACTGTTTTTT